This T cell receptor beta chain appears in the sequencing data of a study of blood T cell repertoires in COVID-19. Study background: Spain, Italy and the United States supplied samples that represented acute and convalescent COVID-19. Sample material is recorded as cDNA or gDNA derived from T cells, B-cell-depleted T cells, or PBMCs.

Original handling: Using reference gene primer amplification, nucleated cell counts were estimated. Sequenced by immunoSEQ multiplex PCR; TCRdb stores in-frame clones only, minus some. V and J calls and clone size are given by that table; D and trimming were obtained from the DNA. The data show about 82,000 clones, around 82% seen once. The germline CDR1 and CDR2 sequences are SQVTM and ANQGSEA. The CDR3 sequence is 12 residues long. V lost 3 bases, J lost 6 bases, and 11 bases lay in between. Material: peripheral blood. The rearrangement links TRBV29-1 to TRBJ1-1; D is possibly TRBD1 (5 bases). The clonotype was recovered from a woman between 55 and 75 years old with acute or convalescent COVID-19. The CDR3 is CSVEGPLAEAFF. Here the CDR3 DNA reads TGCAGCGTTGAGGGGCCGCTAGCTGAAGCTTTCTTT.